This T cell receptor beta chain appears in the sequencing data of a study of blood T cell repertoires in COVID-19. Study as a whole: T cells, B-cell-depleted T cells, or PBMCs provided the cDNA or gDNA that served as material.

In terms of age and location, participants ranged from roughly 18 to 90 years and lived in about two dozen US areas. Cohorts were based on clinical histories the participants reported. Recovery meant two consecutive negative NP/OP PCR tests, professional clearance, or resolved symptoms. Germline-derived CDR1 and CDR2 are ENHRY and SYGVKD. Trimming took off 11 bases at V and 0 bases at J, with 11 bases between the two ends. There are 13 residues in the CDR3. The data were produced by immunoSEQ multiplex PCR, yet TCRdb's version contains in-frame clones alone and is incomplete. This sample has just over 350,000 clones, with 87% found just once.

Sequencing input: PBMCs or T cells enriched from blood (not recorded which). The chain carries TRBV10-3 and TRBJ1-3; D is ambiguous. The clonotype was recovered from a woman in her twenties or thirties who had recovered from COVID-19. CDR3 in amino acids: CASTVFSGNTIYF. The CDR3 DNA reads as TGTGCCTCTACAGTCTTCTCTGGAAACACCATATATTTT.